The 15 T cell receptor beta chains in this list originate from one sample, sequenced in a study of T cells in Graves' hyperthyroidism and ophthalmopathy. Authors of the study amplified TCR beta CDR3 regions from RNA transcripts. When the TCR CDR3 underwent first-round RT-PCR, the HTBI primer set was used. MiXCR, run by TCRdb on the multiplex PCR reads, gives a single entry per CDR3 protein. Of a few hundred thousand distinct CDR3 sequences listed, 15% are singletons. What was sequenced was blood. These receptors were taken from a woman aged 25 to 39 with Graves' hyperthyroidism.

There are many counts of this clonotype. The rearrangement joins TRBV3-1 to TRBJ2-5; 9 nucleotides agree with TRBD2. V lost 0 bases and J lost 7; bases outside the gene matches: 6. This CDR3 region has 15 residues. CDR1 is LGHDT, CDR2 YNNKEL, per germline (reference sequence). CDR3 loop: CASSQEGLASRTQYF. In DNA, the CDR3 is TGTGCCAGCAGCCAAGAGGGACTAGCCAGCAGGACCCAGTACTTC.

This clonotype was observed a handful of times. The chain links TRBV7-9 to TRBJ1-5; D is uncertain. The CDR3 length is 15 residues. The V end lost 5 bases, the J end lost 3 bases, and 14 bases lay between the germline ends. The germline CDR1 and CDR2 sequences are SEHNR and FQNEAQ (reference sequence). The CDR3 loop is CASSPAGEINQPQHF. The CDR3 region has the DNA TGTGCCAGCAGCCCTGCCGGGGAAATCAATCAGCCCCAGCATTTT. The full variable domain, in which reference TRBV7-9 and TRBJ1-5 provide the parts outside the CDR3, is DTGVSQNPRHKITKRGQNVTFRCDPISEHNRLYWYRQTLGQGPEFLTYFQNEAQLEKSRLLSDRFSAERPKGSFSTLEIQRTEQGDSAMYLCASSPAGEINQPQHFGDGTRLSIL.

This clonotype has more than one count but fewer than ten. V gene TRBV28 combines with J gene TRBJ1-1; D is uncertain. The CDR3 totals 14 residues. The germline gives CDR1 MDHEN, CDR2 SYDVKM. Trimming pared 4 bases from V and 4 bases from J, leaving 13 bases between. Here the CDR3 reads CASSSPVVATEAFF. CDR3 DNA: TGTGCCAGCAGTTCCCCAGTAGTGGCCACTGAAGCTTTCTTT.

The CDR3 DNA reads as TGTGCCAGCTCAACAGGGGCACCTGCAACTAATGAAAAACTGTTTTTT. This sequence encodes CASSTGAPATNEKLFF. V usage is TRBV18 and J usage is TRBJ1-4; 7 bases map to TRBD1. CDR1 and CDR2 from the germline V gene are KGHSH and LQKENI. The CDR3 sequence is 16 residues long. V lost 5 bases to trimming and J lost 0 bases; unmatched junction nucleotides: 6.

Details on this clonotype: A much bigger clone sits one base away, suggesting this may be a read error. The chain uses TRBV27 and TRBJ2-1; the D gene is possibly TRBD2 (6 bases). Germline assignment: CDR1 MNHEY and CDR2 SMNVEV (reference sequence). CDR3 length: 16 amino acids. CDR3 nucleotides: TGTGCCAGCAGTTTTGGAGGGAGTGAACCCTACGATGAGCAGTTCTTC. Residues: CASSFGGSEPYDEQFF.

The chain combines TRBV19 with TRBJ2-7; 10 bases align to TRBD2. From germline, CDR1 is LNHDA and CDR2 SQIVND (reference sequence). This CDR3 region has 16 residues. The J segment lost 0 bases and the V segment lost 4 bases, leaving 6 bases of the junction unmatched. CDR3 bases: TGTGCCAGTAGTACGGGACTAGCGCTGAGCTCCTACGAGCAGTACTTC. It specifies CASSTGLALSSYEQYF.

In its sample, this clonotype was seen many times. The J gene is TRBJ1-1, the V gene TRBV28; D not resolved. The CDR3 extends over 11 amino acids. The V end was cut by 1 base, the J end by 6 bases, with 3 bases between. Germline CDR1 and CDR2: MDHEN and SYDVKM. This CDR3 is CASSLYPEAFF. The CDR3 DNA reads TGTGCCAGCAGTTTATACCCTGAAGCTTTCTTT.

The chain has TRBV11-2 and TRBJ2-2; D may be TRBD2 (6 bases). CDR3 length equals 16 residues. Trimming pared 1 base from V and 1 base from J, leaving 10 bases between. The V gene's germline CDR1 is SGHAT and CDR2 FQNNGV. In DNA, the CDR3 is TGTGCCAGCAGCTTAGTGGTAGCGGAGAACACCGGGGAGCTGTTTTTT. Its translation is CASSLVVAENTGELFF.

This clonotype was counted many times. The rearrangement joins TRBV28 to TRBJ1-1; 9 bases agree with TRBD1. Germline V gives CDR1 MDHEN, CDR2 SYDVKM. After removal of 1 base from V and 6 bases from J, the junction contained 3 bases not matched to a gene. The CDR3 runs to 14 residues. The CDR3, as DNA: TGTGCCAGCAGTTTATCGGGACAGGGACCTGAAGCTTTCTTT. It translates to CASSLSGQGPEAFF.

This clonotype came up once. This may arise from a read error, as a much more abundant clone is one base away. This chain uses TRBV19 with TRBJ2-1, with D perhaps matching TRBD1 (6 bases). The CDR3 contains 16 residues. Germline-derived CDR1 and CDR2 are LNHDA and SQIVND (reference sequence). The CDR3 bases are TGTGCCAGTACCCCAGGGGCAGGGGCAAAGTACAATGAGCAGCTCTTC. It encodes CASTPGAGAKYNEQLF.

This clonotype was counted a single time. Because the CDR3's place on the DNA is in doubt, the DNA is left out and the CDR3 is given as listed by TCRdb. The V gene is TRBV18, the J gene TRBJ2-2. Germline CDR1 and CDR2: KGHSH and LQKENI. The length of the CDR3 is 14 amino acids, counting both ends. The CDR3 spells CASSPTFGAGELFF.

The CDR3 DNA reads TGTGCCAGCAGTCTAAGCAGGGGGCTTACTGAAGCTTTCTTT. Translating gives CASSLSRGLTEAFF. V usage is TRBV27 and J usage is TRBJ1-1; TRBD1 matches at 8 bases. Germline loops: CDR1 MNHEY, CDR2 SMNVEV (reference sequence). After removal of 5 bases from V and 5 bases from J, the junction contained 7 bases not matched to a gene. The CDR3 has 14 residues.

This chain connects TRBV10-2 to TRBJ1-3; D ambiguous. CDR3 length: 16 residues. CDR1 and CDR2 from the germline V gene are WSHSY and SAAADI. Trimming shortened V by 5 bases and J by 0 bases, and 14 bases separated the two germline ends. CDR3 sequence: CASSSSAPGSGNTIYF. The CDR3 DNA is TGCGCCAGCAGTTCCTCAGCCCCAGGCTCTGGAAACACCATATATTTT.

This chain links TRBV6-1 with TRBJ2-5; D not certain. Per the germline V gene, CDR1 is MNHNS and CDR2 is SASEGT. This CDR3 is built from 15 residues. Trimming cost V 6 bases and J 6 bases, with 20 bases left between them. The CDR3 coding sequence is TGTGCCAGCAGGGCCCAAGGAGACCCAAGGCAGACCCAGTACTTC. Translating it yields CASRAQGDPRQTQYF.

Only a few counts were recorded for this clonotype. This rearrangement joins TRBV6-1 to TRBJ2-7; D may be TRBD2 (5 bases). The CDR3 covers 16 residues. Trimming removed 6 bases from V and 0 bases from J, with 18 bases in between. Germline assignment: CDR1 MNHNS and CDR2 SASEGT. Here the CDR3 reads CASRGVEREGSYEQYF. The DNA of the CDR3 is TGTGCCAGCAGGGGTGTGGAGCGAGAGGGCTCCTACGAGCAGTACTTC.